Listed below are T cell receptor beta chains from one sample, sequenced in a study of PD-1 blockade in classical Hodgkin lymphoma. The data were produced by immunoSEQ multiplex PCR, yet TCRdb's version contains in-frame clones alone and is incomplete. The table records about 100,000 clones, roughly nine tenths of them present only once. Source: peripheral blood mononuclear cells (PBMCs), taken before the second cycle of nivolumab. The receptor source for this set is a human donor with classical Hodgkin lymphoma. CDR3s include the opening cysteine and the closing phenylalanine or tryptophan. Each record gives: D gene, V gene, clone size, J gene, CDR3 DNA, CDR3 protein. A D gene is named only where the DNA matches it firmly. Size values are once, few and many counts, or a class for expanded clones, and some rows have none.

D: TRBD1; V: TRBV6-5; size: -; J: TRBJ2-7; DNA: TGTGCCAGCAGTTTTGACAGGGGCGCCTACGAGCAGTACTTC; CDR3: CASSFDRGAYEQYF
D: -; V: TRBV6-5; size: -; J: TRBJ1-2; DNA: TGTGCCAGCAGTTCATTTACCACGGGGTTATATGGCTACACCTTC; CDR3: CASSSFTTGLYGYTF
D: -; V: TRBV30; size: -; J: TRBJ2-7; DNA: TGTGCCTGGAATCGGGACATTCGCGAGCAGTACTTC; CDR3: CAWNRDIREQYF
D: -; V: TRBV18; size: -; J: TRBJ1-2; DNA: TGTGCCAGCTCTCAGGACACAAACTATGGCTACACCTTC; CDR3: CASSQDTNYGYTF
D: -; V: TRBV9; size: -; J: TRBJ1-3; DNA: TGTGCCAGCAGCGCCGGACGGACCGCTGGAAACACCATATATTTT; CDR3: CASSAGRTAGNTIYF
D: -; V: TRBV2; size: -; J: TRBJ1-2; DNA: TGTGCCAGCAGCCCTTATAGGGAAGAAGATGGCTACACCTTC; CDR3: CASSPYREEDGYTF
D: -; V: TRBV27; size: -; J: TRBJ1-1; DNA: TGTGCCAGCAGTTTAAGGGTCGGCCGGCTGAACACTGAAGCTTTCTTT; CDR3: CASSLRVGRLNTEAFF
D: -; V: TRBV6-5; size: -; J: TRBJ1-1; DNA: TGTGCCAGCAGTTACAGGAACACTGAAGCTTTCTTT; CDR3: CASSYRNTEAFF
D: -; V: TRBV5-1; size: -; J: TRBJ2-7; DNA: TGCGCCAGCAGTGAGACGGCAGGAACCTACGAGCAGTACTTC; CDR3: CASSETAGTYEQYF
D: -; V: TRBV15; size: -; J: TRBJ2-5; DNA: TGTGCCACCAGCAGAGTAGCAGTGAAAGAGACCCAGTACTTC; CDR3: CATSRVAVKETQYF
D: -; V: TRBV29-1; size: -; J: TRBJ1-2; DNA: TGCAGCGTTGACGGAAATGGCTACACCTTC; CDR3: CSVDGNGYTF
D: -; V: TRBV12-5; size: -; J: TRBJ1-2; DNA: TGTGCTAGTGGTTTCCCAGGAAACTATGGCTACACCTTC; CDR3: CASGFPGNYGYTF
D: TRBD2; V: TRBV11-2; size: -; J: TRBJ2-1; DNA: TGTGCCAGCAGGCCTCCGGGGCTAGCGGAAAACAATGAGCAGTTCTTC; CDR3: CASRPPGLAENNEQFF
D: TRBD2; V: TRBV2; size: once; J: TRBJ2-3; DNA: TGTGCCAGCAAAACTAGCGGGAGGACTACAGATACGCAGTATTTT; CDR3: CASKTSGRTTDTQYF
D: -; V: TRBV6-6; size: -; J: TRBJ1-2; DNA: TGTGCCAGCAGTCCCATCGAGGGAGGAAAACCAGGCTACACCTTC; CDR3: CASSPIEGGKPGYTF
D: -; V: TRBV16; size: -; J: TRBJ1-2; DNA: TGTGCCAGCAGCCAACTACCCGGACAGATAACTAACTATGGCTACACCTTC; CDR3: CASSQLPGQITNYGYTF
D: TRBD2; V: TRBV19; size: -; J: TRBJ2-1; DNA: TGTGCCAGTAGTAGACCGGGACTAGCCGGATACAATGAGCAGTTCTTC; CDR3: CASSRPGLAGYNEQFF
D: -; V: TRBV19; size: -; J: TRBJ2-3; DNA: TGTGCCAGTAGTGCCGGCAGCACAGATACGCAGTATTTT; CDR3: CASSAGSTDTQYF
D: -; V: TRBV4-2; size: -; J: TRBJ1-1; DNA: TGTGCCAGCAGCCCTACAGGGATGGTTGGCACTGAAGCTTTCTTT; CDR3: CASSPTGMVGTEAFF
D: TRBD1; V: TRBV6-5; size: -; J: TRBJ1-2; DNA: TGTGCCAGCAGGCCCGGGACAGGGGGCTCTATGGGCTACACCTTC; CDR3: CASRPGTGGSMGYTF
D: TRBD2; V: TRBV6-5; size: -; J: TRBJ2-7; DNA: TGTGCCAGCGGCCTAGCGGGACCCAAGGAAGAGCAGTACTTC; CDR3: CASGLAGPKEEQYF
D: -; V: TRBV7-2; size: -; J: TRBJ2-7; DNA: TGTGCCAGCAGCTTAGAGGCTAGCTCCTACGAGCAGTACTTC; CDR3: CASSLEASSYEQYF
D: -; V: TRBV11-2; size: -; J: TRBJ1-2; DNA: TGTGCCAGCAGCTTAGGGTTCGGCTATGGCTACACCTTC; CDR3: CASSLGFGYGYTF
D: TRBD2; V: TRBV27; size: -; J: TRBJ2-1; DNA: TGTGCCAGCAGCTTGATGCTAGCGGGAGAAAGAAATGAGCAGTTCTTC; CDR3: CASSLMLAGERNEQFF
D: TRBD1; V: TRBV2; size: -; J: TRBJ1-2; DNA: TGTGCCAGCAGTGTACAGGGGAGGGCTAACTATGGCTACACCTTC; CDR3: CASSVQGRANYGYTF
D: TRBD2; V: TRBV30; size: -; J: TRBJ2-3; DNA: TGTGCCTGGACCACCTCGGGACTAGCCCCTCTCGCAGATACGCAGTATTTT; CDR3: CAWTTSGLAPLADTQYF
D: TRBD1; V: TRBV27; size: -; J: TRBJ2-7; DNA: TGTGCCAGCAGTTTTGGGACAGGGAGTGCAGCCTACGAGCAGTACTTC; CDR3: CASSFGTGSAAYEQYF
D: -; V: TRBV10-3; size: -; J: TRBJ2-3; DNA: TGTGCCATCAGTGAGTCTTCGGATACGCAGTATTTT; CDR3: CAISESSDTQYF
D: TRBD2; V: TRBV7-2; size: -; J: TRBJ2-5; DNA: TGTGCCAGCAGCTTAGGAGCGGGGAAGGAGACCCAGTACTTC; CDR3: CASSLGAGKETQYF
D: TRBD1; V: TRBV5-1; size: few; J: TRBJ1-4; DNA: TGCGCCAGCAGCTCGTTTAAACCGGGACAGGTGGGAGAAAAACTGTTTTTT; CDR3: CASSSFKPGQVGEKLFF
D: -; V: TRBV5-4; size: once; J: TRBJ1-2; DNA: TGTGCCAGCAGCTTGGGTGCGGAAGGAGTGGGTGGCTACACCTTC; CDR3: CASSLGAEGVGGYTF
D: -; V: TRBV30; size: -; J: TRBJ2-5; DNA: TGTGCCTGGTCGAGGGGGGATGGAGAGACCCAGTACTTC; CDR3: CAWSRGDGETQYF
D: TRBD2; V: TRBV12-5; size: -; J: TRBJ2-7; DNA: TGTGCTAGTGGTTCCCCCGGGACTACTGCCTACGAGCAGTACTTC; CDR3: CASGSPGTTAYEQYF
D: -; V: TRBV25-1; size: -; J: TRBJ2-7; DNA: TGTGCCAGCAAAGTACAGGGAGGGTACGAGCAGTACTTC; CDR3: CASKVQGGYEQYF
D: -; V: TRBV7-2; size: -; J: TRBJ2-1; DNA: TGTGCCAGCAGCTACTCAAGGGACAATGAGCAGTTCTTC; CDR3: CASSYSRDNEQFF
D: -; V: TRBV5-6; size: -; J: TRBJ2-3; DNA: TGTGCCAGCGGGCAAATGGATACGCAGTATTTT; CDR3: CASGQMDTQYF
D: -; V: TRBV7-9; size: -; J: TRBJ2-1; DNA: TGTGCCAGCAGCAATCCCGGGACTTCCCCTTGGAGCTCCTACAATGAGCAGTTCTTC; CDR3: CASSNPGTSPWSSYNEQFF
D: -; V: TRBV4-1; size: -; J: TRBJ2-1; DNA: TGCGCCAGCAGCCTTATGTCCGGGCAGCCCCGTGACAATGAGCAGTTCTTC; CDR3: CASSLMSGQPRDNEQFF
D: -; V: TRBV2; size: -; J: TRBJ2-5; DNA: TGTGCCAGCAGTGATTTGAGGACTCTGTACCAAGAGACCCAGTACTTC; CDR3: CASSDLRTLYQETQYF
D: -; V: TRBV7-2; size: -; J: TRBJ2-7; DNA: TGTGCCAGCAGCTTAGAACAAGGGTACTACGAGCAGTACTTC; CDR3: CASSLEQGYYEQYF
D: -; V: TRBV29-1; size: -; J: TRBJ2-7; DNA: TGCAGCGTTGAAGACACAGTGTACGGTACTGAGGGGCAGTACTTC; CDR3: CSVEDTVYGTEGQYF
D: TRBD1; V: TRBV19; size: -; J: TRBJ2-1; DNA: TGTGCCAGTAGTCGGGACAGGGGTAGGGATGAGCAGTTCTTC; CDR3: CASSRDRGRDEQFF
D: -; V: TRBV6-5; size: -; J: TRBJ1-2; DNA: TGTGCCAGCAGCCCGACGTCATTTAACTATGGCTACACCTTC; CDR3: CASSPTSFNYGYTF
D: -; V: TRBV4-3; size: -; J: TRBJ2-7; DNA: TGCGCCAGCAGCCAAGAATATGGCAGACGGACCTACGAGCAGTACTTC; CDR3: CASSQEYGRRTYEQYF
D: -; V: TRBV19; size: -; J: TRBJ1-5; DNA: TGTGCCAGTAGTACTGACGGTTATAGCAATCAGCCCCAGCATTTT; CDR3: CASSTDGYSNQPQHF
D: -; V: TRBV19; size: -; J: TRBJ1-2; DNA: TGTGCCAGTAGTGTTCAGGGTTTTGTGGACTATGGCTACACCTTC; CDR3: CASSVQGFVDYGYTF
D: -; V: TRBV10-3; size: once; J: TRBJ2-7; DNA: TGTGCCATCAGTGAGAGGGGGGAGGGCTACGAGCAGTACTTC; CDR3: CAISERGEGYEQYF
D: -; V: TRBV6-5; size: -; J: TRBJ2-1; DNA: TGTGCCAGCAGTTACGGCCCAAACAATGAGCAGTTCTTC; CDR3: CASSYGPNNEQFF
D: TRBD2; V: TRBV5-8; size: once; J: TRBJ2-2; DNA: TGTGCCAGCAGCTTGCCCTCACTAGCGGACGACACCGGGGAGCTGTTTTTT; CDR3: CASSLPSLADDTGELFF
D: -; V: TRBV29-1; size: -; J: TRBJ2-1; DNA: TGCAGCGGCCGAGGGGATGAGCAGTTCTTC; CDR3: CSGRGDEQFF
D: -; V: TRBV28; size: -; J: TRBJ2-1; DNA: TGTGCCAGCAGTCTATTCTCCGGTAGGGATGAGCAGTTCTTC; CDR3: CASSLFSGRDEQFF